Described below is a single T cell receptor (beta chain) sequence and its context. Its specificity is not known. In the ViraFEST assay, antigen-specific CD4+ clonotypes were identified by expansion after peptide-pool stimulation. After roughly 10 days in culture, the CD4+ T cells were isolated. Testing of the vaccine recipients showed negative nucleocapsid antibodies and no prior SARS-CoV-2 infection. The data are from a study of vaccination effects on CD4 cells after COVID-19. Study overall: Each participant was given two doses of one vaccine (BNT162b2 or mRNA-1273).

Germline V gene data show CDR1 as WSHSY and CDR2 as SAAADI. The ends lost 5 bases at V and 0 bases at J; junction bases unmatched: 8. The CDR3 extends over 16 amino acids. Repertoires were generated with immunoSEQ multiplex PCR, while TCRdb's copy carries only in-frame clones and drops some. Of under 80,000 clones listed, around four fifths are singletons. This chain connects TRBV10-2 to TRBJ2-5, with TRBD2 identical over 8 bases. The specimen was CD4+ T cells from PBMCs cultured with HCoV-229E spike peptides, collected before COVID-19 vaccination. This TCR came from a human donor who received a COVID-19 vaccine. The CDR3 loop is CASSPKRGTYQETQYF. The CDR3 nucleotides read TGCGCCAGCAGTCCTAAGCGGGGGACGTACCAAGAGACCCAGTACTTC.